Below are 11 T cell receptor beta chains sequenced from a single sample in a study of blood T cell repertoires in COVID-19 (dated by TCRdb to 2020 to 2021). The library was obtained by the immunoSEQ multiplex PCR assay. TCRdb provides this immuneACCESS table in a form limited to in-frame rearrangements. Some clones are lacking; in checked studies, under half of them reflect an unresolved V gene, and why the rest are absent is not known. The sample contains approximately 250,000 clones, about 85% of them found a single time. The ten largest clones take up 0.98% of the sample. The sample taken for sequencing was peripheral blood. These receptors were collected from a man aged 40-50 years with acute or convalescent COVID-19.

This rearrangement joins TRBV2 to TRBJ2-7; TRBD1 aligns across 8 bases. V gave up 3 bases and J gave up 0 bases; unmatched junction bases: 16. Germline-derived CDR1 and CDR2 are SNHLY and FYNNEI. The CDR3 is 19 residues long. CDR3 region: CASSDRTGKVGLLSYEQYF. In DNA, the CDR3 is TGTGCCAGCAGTGATCGGACAGGGAAGGTCGGACTGCTCTCCTACGAGCAGTACTTC.

This clone is a singleton in its sample. The chain carries TRBV7-2 and TRBJ1-6, with TRBD1 identical over 7 bases. From germline, CDR1 is SGHTA and CDR2 FQGNSA. The V segment lost 2 bases and the J segment 7 bases; nucleotides outside the gene matches: 5. There are 15 residues in the CDR3. The CDR3 loop is CASSLWGQSNSPLHF. As DNA, the CDR3 is TGTGCCAGCAGCTTATGGGGACAGTCGAATTCACCCCTCCACTTT.

This clone occurred once. The chain has TRBV5-6 and TRBJ1-2; D call uncertain. Trimming shortened V by 4 bases and J by 0 bases, and 13 bases separated the two germline ends. CDR3 size: 15 residues. Per the germline V gene, CDR1 is SGHDT and CDR2 is YYEEEE. The CDR3 DNA is TGTGCCAGCAGCGATCGACCGGGATCTAACTATGGCTACACCTTC. Translation gives CASSDRPGSNYGYTF.

The chain links TRBV19 to TRBJ1-5; perhaps TRBD1 as D (6 bases). Germline V gene sequence: CDR1 LNHDA, CDR2 SQIVND (reference sequence). Trimming stripped 2 bases from V and 0 bases from J, with 11 bases between. The CDR3 has 16 amino acids. CDR3 bases: TGTGCCAGTAGTATACGGGCAGGGGATAGCAATCAGCCCCAGCATTTT. Its protein is CASSIRAGDSNQPQHF.

Only a few counts were recorded for this clone. The chain has TRBV12-3 or TRBV12-4 and TRBJ1-2; D is possibly TRBD1 (6 bases). This CDR3 contains 13 residues. The V end lost 3 bases, the J end lost 8 bases, and 13 bases lay between the germline ends. The CDR3 region has the DNA TGTGCCAGCAGTTTCAGGGGAATGCGGGGCTACACCTTC. It specifies CASSFRGMRGYTF.

The chain has TRBV19 and TRBJ1-5; 7 positions agree with TRBD1. After removal of 6 bases from V and 3 bases from J, the junction contained 8 bases not matched to a gene. The CDR3 loop spans 15 amino acids. The V gene's germline CDR1 is LNHDA and CDR2 SQIVND (reference sequence). This CDR3 is CASRLLGQPNQPQHF. The CDR3 DNA follows: TGTGCCAGTAGGCTATTGGGACAGCCCAATCAGCCCCAGCATTTT.

The chain uses TRBV3-1 (or the pseudogene TRBV3-2) and TRBJ2-7, with D perhaps matching TRBD1 (6 bases). There are 14 residues in the CDR3. Germline lookup yields CDR1 LGHDT and CDR2 YNNKEL (reference sequence). V lost 4 bases and J lost 1, with 11 bases in between. The CDR3 bases are TGTGCCAGCAGCCTTGGGGGACATTCCTACGAGCAGTACTTC. It codes for CASSLGGHSYEQYF.

The V gene is TRBV3-1 (or the pseudogene TRBV3-2), the J gene TRBJ1-1; 7 bases are shared with TRBD1. Germline V CDR1 and CDR2: LGHDT, YNNKEL (reference sequence). The CDR3 runs 13 residues. Germline trimming cut 2 bases from V and 6 bases from J; bases unmatched to any gene: 3. The chain's CDR3 is CASSQWQGAEAFF. In DNA form, the CDR3 reads TGTGCCAGCAGCCAATGGCAGGGGGCTGAAGCTTTCTTT.

This sequence joins TRBV2 and TRBJ2-1; D may be TRBD2 (5 bases). The germline V and J ends were trimmed by 4 bases and 9 bases, with 16 bases remaining between them. Per germline, CDR1 SNHLY and CDR2 FYNNEI. There are 14 residues in the CDR3. CDR3 amino acids: CASSALLAVSEQFF. The DNA of the CDR3 is TGTGCCAGCAGTGCCCTTCTAGCCGTAAGTGAGCAGTTCTTC.

This sequence joins TRBV7-8 and TRBJ1-1, with D possibly matching TRBD1 (5 bases). This CDR3 has 16 amino acids. Germline V gene lookup returns CDR1 SGHVS and CDR2 FQNEAQ. Trimming shortened V by 4 bases and J by 1 base, and 16 bases separated the two germline ends. The DNA for the CDR3 is TGTGCCAGCAGCTCGCGGGGAGGGACCCAGAACACTGAAGCTTTCTTT. It is translated as CASSSRGGTQNTEAFF.

The chain has TRBV5-4 and TRBJ2-5; possibly TRBD2 for D (6 bases). Germline V lookup: CDR1 SGHNT, CDR2 YYREEE (reference sequence). The germline V and J ends were trimmed by 4 bases and 4 bases, with 17 bases remaining between them. CDR3 length: 15 residues. The CDR3 loop is CASSPTAGMGETQYF. In nucleotides, the CDR3 is TGTGCCAGCAGCCCTACGGCGGGGATGGGAGAGACCCAGTACTTC.